This T cell receptor (beta chain) was captured in a study of blood T cell repertoires in COVID-19. For the study at large: There were acute and convalescent COVID-19 samples, and they came from the United States, Italy and Spain. The cDNA or gDNA used as material had been derived from T cells, B-cell-depleted T cells, or PBMCs.

With 6 bases removed from V and 2 bases from J, the gap between germline ends came to 7 bases. The germline CDR1 and CDR2 sequences are MNHEY and SVGAGI. The CDR3 is 13 residues long. TCRdb's table, derived via immunoSEQ multiplex PCR, lists solely in-frame clones and lacks some. The data show over 140,000 clones, roughly 84% seen once. Sample: peripheral blood. The receptor comes from a woman aged 55-70 years with acute or convalescent COVID-19. This chain uses TRBV6-5 with TRBJ2-2; no clear D gene. CDR3 sequence reads: CASRGGNTGELFF. Here the CDR3 DNA reads TGTGCCAGCAGAGGCGGAAACACCGGGGAGCTGTTTTTT.